This T cell receptor (beta chain) is drawn from a study of T cell repertoires in cytomegalovirus infection. For this clonotype: Its antigen is as yet unknown.

CDR1 and CDR2 from the germline V gene are SGHVT and SQSDAQ. The CDR3 sequence is 16 residues long. Trimming removed 3 bases from V and 9 bases from J, with 23 bases in between. In TCRdb, the reads were re-called with MiXCR into one record per CDR3 protein. This table has 700,000 to 950,000 distinct CDR3 sequences, around a third appearing once. Specimen: cultured CD8+ T cells from PBMCs, collected from culture after CMV antigen stimulation. The TCR sequence derives from a human donor in good health (CMV status not recorded). Some clones in this sample may be carry-over from other donors' samples. The chain links TRBV7-4 to TRBJ1-2, with D unclear. DNA of the CDR3: TGTGCCAGCAGCTTCGGGGTGGCGACCCTACTGGTTAGCTACACCTTC. Its protein product is CASSFGVATLLVSYTF.